These 18 T cell receptor beta chains were all obtained from the same sample, sequenced in a study of naive and memory T cell subsets (dated by TCRdb to 2017 to 2019). For whole blood analysis, less than 3 ml of peripheral blood was collected from healthy adult volunteers into Tempus tubes, and RNA was extracted following the manufacturer's instructions. Libraries were built with 5' RACE. Sequenced on an Illumina MiSeq. For the blood and skin samples, reverse transcription of TCR RNA was done with SuperScript IV along with alpha and beta constant region primers. TCRdb trimmed the raw reads at Q25, called clones with MiXCR and kept productive beta chains. Merged by CDR3 protein, the rows form single entries marked with the most common genes and DNA. This sample comprises approximately 27,000 distinct CDR3 sequences, approximately 20% of them detected only once. Approximately 1.7% of the sample goes to the ten largest clones.

Every receptor here comes from a female donor in good health.

This clonotype was counted many times. The CDR3 loop reads CASSRGLAVYEQYF. DNA of the CDR3: TGTGCCAGCTCACGAGGACTAGCGGTCTACGAGCAGTACTTC. The J gene is TRBJ2-7, the V gene TRBV6-1, with TRBD2 matching over 10 bases. With V trimmed by 8 bases and J by 3 bases, 7 bases remained unmatched. Germline lookup yields CDR1 MNHNS and CDR2 SASEGT. There are 14 residues in the CDR3.

The table lists this clonotype with many counts. The chain joins TRBV5-1 to TRBJ1-1; D remains ambiguous. Trimming stripped 0 bases from V and 0 bases from J, with 3 bases between. The germline V gene has CDR1 SGHRS and CDR2 YFSETQ. This CDR3 is built from 13 residues. The CDR3 is CASSLALNTEAFF. The CDR3, as DNA: TGCGCCAGCAGCTTGGCCCTGAACACTGAAGCTTTCTTT.

This clonotype was found once. The CDR3 loop is CASSSMGQGFYGYTF. CDR3 coding DNA: TGTGCCAGCAGTTCCATGGGACAGGGGTTCTATGGCTACACCTTC. The gene calls are TRBV6-5 and TRBJ1-2; TRBD1 agrees at 10 bases. Germline CDR1 reads MNHEY; CDR2 reads SVGAGI. Losses at the gene ends were 4 bases for V and 4 bases for J; bases not matched to a gene: 6. The CDR3 sequence is 15 residues long.

This clonotype showed up many times. The chain carries TRBV7-8 and TRBJ2-1; TRBD2 agrees at 7 bases. With 2 bases clipped from V and 11 bases from J, the junction kept 12 bases outside the gene matches. Germline V gene data show CDR1 as SGHVS and CDR2 as FQNEAQ. The CDR3 loop spans 15 amino acids. CDR3: CASSLSPGAGDKQFF. The DNA for the CDR3 is TGTGCCAGCAGCTTATCGCCGGGCGCGGGAGATAAGCAGTTCTTC.

This clonotype was recorded a few times. The CDR3 bases are TGTGCCAGCAGTCCCCTGACGACCTACGAGCAGTACTTC. This gives the protein CASSPLTTYEQYF. The chain uses TRBV25-1 and TRBJ2-7; D call uncertain. CDR1 and CDR2 from the germline V gene are MGHDK and SYGVNS. Trimming stripped 5 bases from V and 2 bases from J, with 10 bases between. This CDR3 is 13 amino acids long.

This chain connects TRBV5-1 to TRBJ2-7; a possible D gene is TRBD1 (5 bases). Germline CDR1 and CDR2: SGHRS and YFSETQ. The V end was cut by 0 bases, the J end by 4 bases, with 11 bases between. The length of the CDR3 is 14 residues. CDR3 region: CASSLVRPGYEQYF. For the CDR3, the DNA is TGCGCCAGCAGCTTGGTACGCCCAGGGTACGAGCAGTACTTC.

This clonotype was seen a few times. V is TRBV7-2 and J is TRBJ2-1, with D hard to call. V was shortened by 2 bases and J by 9 bases, with 11 bases between the two germline ends. Germline-derived CDR1 and CDR2 are SGHTA and FQGNSA. The CDR3 is made up of 13 amino acids. CDR3 DNA: TGTGCCAGCAGCTTAAAGGGCGGTACTGAGCAGTTCTTC. This codes for CASSLKGGTEQFF.

By share, this clonotype ranks as medium-sized. The gene calls are TRBV11-2 and TRBJ2-1; 11 bases agree with TRBD2. The CDR3 is 15 residues long. CDR1 SGHAT and CDR2 FQNNGV come from the germline V gene. Trimming took 4 bases from V and 9 from J; bases not matched to a gene: 8. The CDR3 DNA reads as TGTGCCAGCAGCTCCCTAGCGGGAGGAGTAGGTGAGCAGTTCTTC. This translates into CASSSLAGGVGEQFF.

V usage is TRBV11-2 and J usage is TRBJ2-1; no clear D. V lost 2 bases to trimming and J lost 12 bases, with 11 bases between them. The germline gives CDR1 SGHAT, CDR2 FQNNGV. CDR3 length: 12 residues. CDR3 protein: CASSLWQNRQFF. The CDR3 coding sequence is TGTGCCAGCAGCTTATGGCAAAATCGGCAGTTCTTC.

The chain joins TRBV7-9 to TRBJ1-5; TRBD1 agrees at 12 bases. This CDR3 spans 17 amino acids. The germline V gene has CDR1 SEHNR and CDR2 FQNEAQ (reference sequence). V lost 5 bases and J lost 3; bases outside the gene matches: 8. The CDR3 DNA sequence: TGTGCCAGCAGCCGTGGGACAGGGGGCAGGGTCAATCAGCCCCAGCATTTT. Translating it yields CASSRGTGGRVNQPQHF.

The rearrangement links TRBV6-4 to TRBJ2-2; no firm D call. The CDR3 is made up of 14 amino acids. Between the trimmed V and J ends, which lost 2 bases and 10 bases, there was a span of 14 bases. Germline-derived CDR1 and CDR2 are MRHNA and SNTAGT. In DNA form, the CDR3 reads TGTGCCAGCAGTGACAGGTACCCACCCGAGGAGCTGTTTTTT. Amino acid sequence: CASSDRYPPEELFF.

This clonotype is labeled as medium-sized (0.01 to 0.1%). The chain is built from TRBV6-5 and TRBJ2-3, with D maybe TRBD2 (5 bases). The CDR3 is made up of 15 amino acids. V lost 11 bases and J lost 1, with 19 bases in between. Germline V gives CDR1 MNHEY, CDR2 SVGAGI. CDR3 region: CAVRLSDSGTDTQYF. CDR3 DNA sequence: TGTGCCGTAAGACTTTCGGACTCGGGCACAGATACGCAGTATTTT.

This rearrangement joins TRBV10-3 to TRBJ2-1; D is perhaps TRBD2 (6 bases). This CDR3 has 15 residues. Trimming took off 6 bases at V and 4 bases at J, with 16 bases between the two ends. Germline CDR1 reads ENHRY; CDR2 reads SYGVKD. The DNA for the CDR3 is TGTGCCATCAGAAAGAGGAGCGGGCCGTACAATGAGCAGTTCTTC. Translated: CAIRKRSGPYNEQFF.

This clonotype has at least ten counts. V usage is TRBV7-2 and J usage is TRBJ1-6; D may be TRBD1 (5 bases). Trimming removed 3 bases from V and 11 bases from J, with 17 bases in between. This CDR3 spans 15 amino acids. Germline V gene lookup returns CDR1 SGHTA and CDR2 FQGNSA. The CDR3 nucleotides are TGTGCCAGCAGCTTGGGGACCCACCTCCGGACACCCCTCCACTTT. Residues: CASSLGTHLRTPLHF. The full variable domain, with the rest looked up from reference TRBV7-2 and TRBJ1-6, is GAGVSQSPSNKVTEKGKDVELRCDPISGHTALYWYRQSLGQGLEFLIYFQGNSAPDKSGLPSDRFSAERTGGSVSTLTIQRTQQEDSAVYLCASSLGTHLRTPLHFGNGTRLTVT.

The sample holds a few counts of this clonotype. The rearrangement links TRBV7-2 to TRBJ2-7, with 12 bases fitting TRBD2. With 4 bases clipped from V and 7 bases from J, the junction kept 8 bases outside the gene matches. This CDR3 is built from 15 residues. Per the germline V gene, CDR1 is SGHTA and CDR2 is FQGNSA. CDR3 residues: CASSSTSGRTGEQYF. The CDR3 DNA follows: TGTGCCAGCAGCTCCACTAGCGGGAGGACGGGAGAGCAGTACTTC.

The chain couples TRBV20-1 to TRBJ1-1; D call uncertain. The V gene lost 5 bases and the J gene lost 0 bases, with 10 bases spanning the gap. CDR1 and CDR2 (germline): DFQATT, SNEGSKA (reference sequence). The CDR3 has 13 residues. DNA for the CDR3: TGCAGTGCTGGACGGGATTTGAACACTGAAGCTTTCTTT. Its protein product is CSAGRDLNTEAFF.

This clonotype was detected ten times or more. This chain uses TRBV7-8 with TRBJ1-5; D is ambiguous. V was shortened by 4 bases and J by 5 bases, with 9 bases between the two germline ends. Germline V gene sequence: CDR1 SGHVS, CDR2 FQNEAQ. The CDR3 runs to 13 residues. CDR3 protein: CASSSSVDQPQHF. The CDR3 DNA reads as TGTGCCAGCAGCTCGTCCGTGGATCAGCCCCAGCATTTT.

Judged by abundance, this clonotype is medium-sized. The chain combines TRBV7-9 with TRBJ1-1; 9 bases agree with TRBD1. The CDR3 consists of 15 residues. Germline V lookup: CDR1 SEHNR, CDR2 FQNEAQ (reference sequence). The ends lost 4 bases at V and 6 bases at J; junction bases unmatched: 9. The CDR3 is CASSSRDRAGPEAFF. The DNA for the CDR3 is TGTGCCAGCAGCTCTAGGGACAGGGCGGGGCCTGAAGCTTTCTTT.